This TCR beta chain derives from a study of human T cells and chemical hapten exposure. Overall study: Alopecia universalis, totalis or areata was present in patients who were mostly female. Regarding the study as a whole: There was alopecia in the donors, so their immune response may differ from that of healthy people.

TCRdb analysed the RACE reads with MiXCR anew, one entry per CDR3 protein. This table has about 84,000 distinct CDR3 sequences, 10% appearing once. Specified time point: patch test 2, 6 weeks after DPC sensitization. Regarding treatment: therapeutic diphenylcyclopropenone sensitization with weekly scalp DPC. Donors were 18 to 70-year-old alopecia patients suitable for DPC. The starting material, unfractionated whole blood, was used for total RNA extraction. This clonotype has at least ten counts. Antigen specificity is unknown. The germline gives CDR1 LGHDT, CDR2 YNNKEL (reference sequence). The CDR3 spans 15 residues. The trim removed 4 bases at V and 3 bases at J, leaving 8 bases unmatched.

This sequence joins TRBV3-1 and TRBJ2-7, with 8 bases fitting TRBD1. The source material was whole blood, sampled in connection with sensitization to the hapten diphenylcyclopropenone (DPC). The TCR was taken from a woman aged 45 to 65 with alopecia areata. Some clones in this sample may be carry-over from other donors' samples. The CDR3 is CASSLGTGTYYEQYF. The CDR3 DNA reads TGTGCCAGCAGCCTCGGGACAGGAACATACTACGAGCAGTACTTC.